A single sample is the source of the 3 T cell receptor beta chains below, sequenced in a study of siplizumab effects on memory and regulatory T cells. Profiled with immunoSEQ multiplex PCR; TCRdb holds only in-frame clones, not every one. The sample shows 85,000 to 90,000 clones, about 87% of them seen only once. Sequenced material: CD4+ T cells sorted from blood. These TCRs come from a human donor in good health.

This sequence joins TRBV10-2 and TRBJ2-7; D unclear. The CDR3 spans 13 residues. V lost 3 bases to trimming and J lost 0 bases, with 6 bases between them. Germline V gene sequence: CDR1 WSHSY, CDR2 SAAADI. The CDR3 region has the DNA TGCGCCAGCAGTGACCAGTTCTCCTACGAGCAGTACTTC. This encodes CASSDQFSYEQYF.

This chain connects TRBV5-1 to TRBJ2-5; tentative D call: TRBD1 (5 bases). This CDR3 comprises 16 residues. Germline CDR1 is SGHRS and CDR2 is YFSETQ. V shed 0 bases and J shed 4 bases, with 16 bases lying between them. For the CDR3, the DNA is TGCGCCAGCAGCTTGGGCGCCTCCCAGGGTCCAGAGACCCAGTACTTC. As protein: CASSLGASQGPETQYF.

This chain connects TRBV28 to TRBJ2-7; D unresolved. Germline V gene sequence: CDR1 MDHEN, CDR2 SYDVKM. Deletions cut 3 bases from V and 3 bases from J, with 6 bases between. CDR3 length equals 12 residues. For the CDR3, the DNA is TGTGCCAGCAGTTTGGTCAGCTACGAGCAGTACTTC. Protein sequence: CASSLVSYEQYF.